This TCR beta chain originates from a study of T cell responses to AZD1222 COVID-19 vaccine. This clone was seen more than once but under ten times. Its antigen is unknown. The study, taken as a whole, reports: Vaccine-associated CD4 TCRs spanned spike, dominant at 160-218 and 743-854. Spike-specific TCR breadth rose after two AZD1222 doses, and depth rose as well. Among spike-specific TCRs, nearly half reportedly target unmutated variant regions.

In germline, CDR1 is SEHNR, CDR2 FQNEAQ (reference sequence). The V end was cut by 3 bases, the J end by 6 bases, with 6 bases between. This CDR3 contains 11 residues. Profiling relied on immunoSEQ multiplex PCR, and the TCRdb table lists in-frame clones only, not all of them. Counted here are about 92,000 clones, about 89% occurring once; the ten biggest clones make up approximately 8.3%. V gene TRBV7-9 combines with J gene TRBJ2-7; no firm D call. This TCR came from an adult in good health. Specimen: peripheral blood, collected on day 0 of AZD1222 vaccination. CDR3 DNA: TGTGCCAGCAGCTTTGAAAGCGAGCAGTACTTC. It specifies CASSFESEQYF.